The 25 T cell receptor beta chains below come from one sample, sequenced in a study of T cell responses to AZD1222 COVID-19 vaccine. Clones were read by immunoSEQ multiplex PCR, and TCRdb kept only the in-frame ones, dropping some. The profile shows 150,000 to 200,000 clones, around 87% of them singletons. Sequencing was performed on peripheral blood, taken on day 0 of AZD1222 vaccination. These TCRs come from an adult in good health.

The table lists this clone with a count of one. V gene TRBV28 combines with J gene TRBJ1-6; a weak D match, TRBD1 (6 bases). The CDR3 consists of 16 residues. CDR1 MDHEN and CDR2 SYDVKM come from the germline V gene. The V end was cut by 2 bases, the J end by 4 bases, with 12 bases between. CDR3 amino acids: CASSLIQGQYNSPLHF. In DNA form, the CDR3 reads TGTGCCAGCAGTTTAATTCAGGGACAATATAATTCACCCCTCCACTTT.

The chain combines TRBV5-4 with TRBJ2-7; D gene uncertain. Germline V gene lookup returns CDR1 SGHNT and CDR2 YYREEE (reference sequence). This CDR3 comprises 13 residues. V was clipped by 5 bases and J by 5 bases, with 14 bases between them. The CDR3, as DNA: TGTGCCAGCAGTCCAAGGGCAGGACACGAGCAGTACTTC. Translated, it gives CASSPRAGHEQYF.

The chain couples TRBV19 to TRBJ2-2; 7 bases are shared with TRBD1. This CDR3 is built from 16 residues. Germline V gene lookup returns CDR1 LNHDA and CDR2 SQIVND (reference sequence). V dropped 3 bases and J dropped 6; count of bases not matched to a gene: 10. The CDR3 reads CASSMGLGTDSGELFF. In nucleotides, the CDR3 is TGTGCCAGTAGTATGGGGCTAGGGACAGACTCCGGGGAGCTGTTTTTT.

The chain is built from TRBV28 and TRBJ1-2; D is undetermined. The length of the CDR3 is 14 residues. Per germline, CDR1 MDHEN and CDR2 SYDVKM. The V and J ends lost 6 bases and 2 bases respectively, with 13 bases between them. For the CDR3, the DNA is TGTGCCAGCAGAACTCGGACTCTGAACTATGGCTACACCTTC. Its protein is CASRTRTLNYGYTF.

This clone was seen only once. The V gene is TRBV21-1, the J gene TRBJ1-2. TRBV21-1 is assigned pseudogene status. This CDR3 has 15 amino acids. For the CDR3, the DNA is TGTGCCAGCAGCAAAGTAGGGGGGGCCTGTCATGGCTACACCTTC. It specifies CASSKVGGACHGYTF.

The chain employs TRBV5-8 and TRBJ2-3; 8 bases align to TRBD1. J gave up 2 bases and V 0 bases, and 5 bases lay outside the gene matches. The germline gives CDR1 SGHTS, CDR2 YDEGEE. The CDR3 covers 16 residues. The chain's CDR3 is CASSLGDRLLTDTQYF. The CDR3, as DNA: TGTGCCAGCAGCTTGGGGGACAGGTTACTCACAGATACGCAGTATTTT.

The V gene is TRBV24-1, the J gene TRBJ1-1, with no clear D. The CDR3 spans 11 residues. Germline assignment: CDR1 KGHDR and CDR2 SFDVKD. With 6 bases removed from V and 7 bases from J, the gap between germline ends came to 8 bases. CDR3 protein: CATSFGGEAFF. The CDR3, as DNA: TGTGCCACCAGTTTTGGTGGTGAAGCTTTCTTT.

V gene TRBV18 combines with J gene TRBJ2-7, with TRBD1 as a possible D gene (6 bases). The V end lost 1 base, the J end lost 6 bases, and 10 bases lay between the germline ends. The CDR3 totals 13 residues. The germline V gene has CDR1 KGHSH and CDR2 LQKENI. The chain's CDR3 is CASSPRDKSEQYF. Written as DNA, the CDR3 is TGTGCCAGCTCACCACGGGACAAGAGCGAGCAGTACTTC.

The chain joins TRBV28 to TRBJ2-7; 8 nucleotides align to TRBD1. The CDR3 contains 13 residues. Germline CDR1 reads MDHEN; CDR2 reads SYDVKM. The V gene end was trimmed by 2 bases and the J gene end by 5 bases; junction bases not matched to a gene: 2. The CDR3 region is CASSLPGGDEQYF. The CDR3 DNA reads TGTGCCAGCAGTTTACCAGGGGGCGACGAGCAGTACTTC.

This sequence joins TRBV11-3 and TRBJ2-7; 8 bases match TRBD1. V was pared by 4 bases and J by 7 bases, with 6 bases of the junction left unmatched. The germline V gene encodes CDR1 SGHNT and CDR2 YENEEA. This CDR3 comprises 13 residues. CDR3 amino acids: CASSSWTGREQYF. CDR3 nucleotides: TGTGCCAGCAGCTCCTGGACAGGGAGGGAGCAGTACTTC.

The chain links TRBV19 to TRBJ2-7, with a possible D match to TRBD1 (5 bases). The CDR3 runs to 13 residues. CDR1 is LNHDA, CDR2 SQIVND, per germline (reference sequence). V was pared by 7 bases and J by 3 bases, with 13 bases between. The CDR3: CASTMGPGYEQYF. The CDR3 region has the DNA TGTGCCAGTACCATGGGGCCAGGCTACGAGCAGTACTTC.

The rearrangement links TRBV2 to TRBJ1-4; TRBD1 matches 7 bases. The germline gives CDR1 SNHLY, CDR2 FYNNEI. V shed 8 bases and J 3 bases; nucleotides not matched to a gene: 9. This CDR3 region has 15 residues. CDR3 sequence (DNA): TGTGCCAGCCTCTTCGGGGGGACAGCTAATGAAAAACTGTTTTTT. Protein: CASLFGGTANEKLFF. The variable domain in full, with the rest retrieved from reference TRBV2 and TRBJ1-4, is EPEVTQTPSHQVTQMGQEVILRCVPISNHLYFYWYRQILGQKVEFLVSFYNNEISEKSEIFDDQFSVERPDGSNFTLKIRSTKLEDSAMYFCASLFGGTANEKLFFGSGTQLSVL.

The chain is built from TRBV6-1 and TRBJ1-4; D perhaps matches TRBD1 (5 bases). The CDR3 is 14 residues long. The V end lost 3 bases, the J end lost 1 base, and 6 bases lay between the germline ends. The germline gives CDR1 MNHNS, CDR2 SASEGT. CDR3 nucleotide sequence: TGTGCCAGCAGTGATAGGGGAACTAATGAAAAACTGTTTTTT. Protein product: CASSDRGTNEKLFF.

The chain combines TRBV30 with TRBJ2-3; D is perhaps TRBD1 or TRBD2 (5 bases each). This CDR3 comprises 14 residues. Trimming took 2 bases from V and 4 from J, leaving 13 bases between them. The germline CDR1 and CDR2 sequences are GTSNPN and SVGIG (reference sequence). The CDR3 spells CAWSSQGVPDTQYF. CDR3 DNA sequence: TGTGCCTGGAGTAGTCAGGGAGTTCCAGATACGCAGTATTTT.

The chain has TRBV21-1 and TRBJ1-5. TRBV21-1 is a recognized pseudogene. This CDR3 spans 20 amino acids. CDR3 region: CASSKERVRKSPYSNQPQHF. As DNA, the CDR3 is TGTGCCAGCAGCAAGGAACGGGTCCGTAAATCCCCTTATAGCAATCAGCCCCAGCATTTT.

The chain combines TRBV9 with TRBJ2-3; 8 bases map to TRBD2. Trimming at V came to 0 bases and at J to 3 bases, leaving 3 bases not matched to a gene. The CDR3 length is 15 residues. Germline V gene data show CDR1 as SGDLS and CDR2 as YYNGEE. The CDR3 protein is CASSVVPSGTDTQYF. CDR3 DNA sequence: TGTGCCAGCAGCGTAGTTCCTAGCGGGACAGATACGCAGTATTTT.

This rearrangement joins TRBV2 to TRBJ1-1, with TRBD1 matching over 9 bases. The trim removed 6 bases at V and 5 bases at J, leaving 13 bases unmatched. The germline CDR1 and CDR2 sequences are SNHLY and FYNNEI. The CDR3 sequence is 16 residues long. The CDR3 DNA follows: TGTGCCAGCAGAGAAACCGGGACAGGGTTGAGGACTGAAGCTTTCTTT. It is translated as CASRETGTGLRTEAFF.

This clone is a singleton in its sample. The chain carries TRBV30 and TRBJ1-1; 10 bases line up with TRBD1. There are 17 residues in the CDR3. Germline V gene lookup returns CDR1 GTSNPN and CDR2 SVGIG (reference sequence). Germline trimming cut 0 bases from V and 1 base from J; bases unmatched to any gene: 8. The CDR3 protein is CAWSVLWTGGKNTEAFF. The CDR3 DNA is TGTGCCTGGAGTGTACTTTGGACAGGGGGAAAGAACACTGAAGCTTTCTTT.

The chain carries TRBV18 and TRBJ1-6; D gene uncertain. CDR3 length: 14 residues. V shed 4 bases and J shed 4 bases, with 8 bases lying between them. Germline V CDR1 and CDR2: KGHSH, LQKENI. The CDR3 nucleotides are TGTGCCAGCTCACAGGGCCAATATAATTCACCCCTCCACTTT. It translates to CASSQGQYNSPLHF.

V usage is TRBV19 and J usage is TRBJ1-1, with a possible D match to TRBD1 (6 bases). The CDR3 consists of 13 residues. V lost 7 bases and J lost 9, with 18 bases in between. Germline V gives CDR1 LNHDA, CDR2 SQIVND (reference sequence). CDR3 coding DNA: TGTGCCAGTAACGCGGGGGCTTGGGTCCAAGCTTTCTTT. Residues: CASNAGAWVQAFF.

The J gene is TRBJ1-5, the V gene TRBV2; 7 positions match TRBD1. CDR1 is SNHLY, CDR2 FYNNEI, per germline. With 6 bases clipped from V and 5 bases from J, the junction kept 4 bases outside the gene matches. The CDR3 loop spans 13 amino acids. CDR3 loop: CASRNRGHQPQHF. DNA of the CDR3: TGTGCCAGCAGGAACAGGGGTCATCAGCCCCAGCATTTT.

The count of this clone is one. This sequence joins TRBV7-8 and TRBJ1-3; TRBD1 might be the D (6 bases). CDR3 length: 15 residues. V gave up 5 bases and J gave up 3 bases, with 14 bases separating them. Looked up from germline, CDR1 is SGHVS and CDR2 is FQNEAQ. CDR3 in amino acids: CASSPPGTSGNTIYF. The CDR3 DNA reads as TGTGCCAGCAGCCCACCCGGGACAAGTGGAAACACCATATATTTT.

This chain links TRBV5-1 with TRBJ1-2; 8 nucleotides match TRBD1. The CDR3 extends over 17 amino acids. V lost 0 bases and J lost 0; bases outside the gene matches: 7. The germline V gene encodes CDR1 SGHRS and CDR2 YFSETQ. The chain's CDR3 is CASSLGYTGGANYGYTF. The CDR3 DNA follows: TGCGCCAGCAGCTTGGGTTACACAGGGGGAGCTAACTATGGCTACACCTTC.

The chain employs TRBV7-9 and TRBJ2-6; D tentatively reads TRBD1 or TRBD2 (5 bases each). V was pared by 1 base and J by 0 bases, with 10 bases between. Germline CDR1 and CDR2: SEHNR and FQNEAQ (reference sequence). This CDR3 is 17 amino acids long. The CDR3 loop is CASSLGAGTSGANVLTF. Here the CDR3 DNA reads TGTGCCAGCAGCTTAGGGGCAGGGACCTCTGGGGCCAACGTCCTGACTTTC.

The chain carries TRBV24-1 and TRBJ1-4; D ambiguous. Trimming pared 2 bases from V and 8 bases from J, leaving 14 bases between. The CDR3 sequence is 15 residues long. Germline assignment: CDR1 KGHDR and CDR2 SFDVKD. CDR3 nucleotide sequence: TGTGCCACCAGTGATTCGGGGAGGGCACAGGAAAAACTGTTTTTT. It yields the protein CATSDSGRAQEKLFF.